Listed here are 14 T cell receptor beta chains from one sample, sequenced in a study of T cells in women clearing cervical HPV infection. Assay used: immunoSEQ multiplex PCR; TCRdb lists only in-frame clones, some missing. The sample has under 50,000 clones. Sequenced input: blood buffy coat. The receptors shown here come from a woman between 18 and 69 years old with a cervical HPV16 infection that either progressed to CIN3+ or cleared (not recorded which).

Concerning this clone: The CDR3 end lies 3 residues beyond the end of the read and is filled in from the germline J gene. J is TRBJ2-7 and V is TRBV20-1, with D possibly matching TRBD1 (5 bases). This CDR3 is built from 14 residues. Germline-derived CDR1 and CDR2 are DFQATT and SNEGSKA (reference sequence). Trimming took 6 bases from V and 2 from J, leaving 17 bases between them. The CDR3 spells CSAQKGQPTYEQYF. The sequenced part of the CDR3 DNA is TGCAGTGCCCAAAAGGGGCAGCCAACCTACGAG.

This CDR3 reads CASSPIGGLETQYF. CDR3 DNA (partial): TGTGCCAGCAGCCCGATCGGGGGTTTGGAGACC. The chain couples TRBV7-3 to TRBJ2-5; D may be TRBD2 (6 bases). The read ends 3 residues shy of where the CDR3 ends; the end is completed using the germline J gene. The CDR3 consists of 14 residues. Trimming took 5 bases from V and 5 from J, leaving 15 bases between them. Germline V gives CDR1 SGHTA, CDR2 FQGTGA.

The DNA read from the CDR3 is TGTGCCAGCAGCTTAGCTGGGCGGGGGATCTACAATGAG. Residues: CASSLAGRGIYNE. The CDR3, in full, reads CASSLAGRGIYNEQFF. This chain uses TRBV7-6 with TRBJ2-1; 7 bases match TRBD2. The CDR3 end is not reached by the read, which stops 3 residues before it; the germline J gene fills it in. This CDR3 comprises 16 residues. V dropped 0 bases and J dropped 3; count of bases not matched to a gene: 5. The germline V gene has CDR1 SGHVS and CDR2 FNYEAQ. Full variable domain (missing parts from reference TRBV7-6 and TRBJ2-1): GAGVSQSPRYKVTKRGQDVALRCDPISGHVSLYWYRQALGQGPEFLTYFNYEAQQDKSGLPNDRFSAERPEGSISTLTIQRTEQRDSAMYRCASSLAGRGIYNEQFFGPGTRLTVL.

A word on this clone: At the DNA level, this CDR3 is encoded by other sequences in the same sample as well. Here the CDR3 reads CASSKDRGNTEAFF. The sequenced CDR3 bases are TGTGCCAGCAGTAAAGACAGGGGTAACACTGAA. V usage is TRBV2 and J usage is TRBJ1-1; 8 positions match TRBD1. The sequence runs out 3 residues before the end of the CDR3; the remainder is reconstructed from the germline J gene. The V gene's germline CDR1 is SNHLY and CDR2 FYNNEI. Trimming removed 5 bases from V and 2 bases from J; junction bases left unmatched: 4. This CDR3 is built from 14 residues.

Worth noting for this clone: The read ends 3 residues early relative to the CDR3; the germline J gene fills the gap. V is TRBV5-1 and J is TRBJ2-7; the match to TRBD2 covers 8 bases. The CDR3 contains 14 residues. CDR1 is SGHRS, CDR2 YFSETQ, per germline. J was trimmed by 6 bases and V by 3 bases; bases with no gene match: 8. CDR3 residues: CASSSLVLAGEQYF. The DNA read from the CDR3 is TGCGCCAGCAGCTCCTTGGTGCTAGCGGGCGAG. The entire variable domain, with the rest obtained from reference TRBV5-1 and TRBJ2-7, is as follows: KAGVTQTPRYLIKTRGQQVTLSCSPISGHRSVSWYQQTPGQGLQFLFEYFSETQRNKGNFPGRFSGRQFSNSRSEMNVSTLELGDSALYLCASSSLVLAGEQYFGPGTRLTVT.

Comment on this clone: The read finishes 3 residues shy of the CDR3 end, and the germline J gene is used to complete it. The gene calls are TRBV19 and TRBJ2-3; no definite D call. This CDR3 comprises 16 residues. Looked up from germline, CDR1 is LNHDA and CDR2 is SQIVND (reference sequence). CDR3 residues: CASSIGLVGPQETQYF. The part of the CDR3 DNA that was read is TGTGCCAGTAGTATAGGTTTAGTAGGGCCTCAAGAGACG.

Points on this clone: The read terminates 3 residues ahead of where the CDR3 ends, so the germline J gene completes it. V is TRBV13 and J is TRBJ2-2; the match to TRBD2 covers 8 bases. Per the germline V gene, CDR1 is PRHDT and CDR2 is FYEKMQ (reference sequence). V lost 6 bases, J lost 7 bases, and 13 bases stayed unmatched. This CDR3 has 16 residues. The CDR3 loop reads CASRPPGGEPVGELFF. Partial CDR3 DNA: TGTGCCAGCAGACCCCCGGGGGGGGAGCCCGTCGGGGAG. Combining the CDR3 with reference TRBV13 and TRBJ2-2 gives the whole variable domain AAGVIQSPRHLIKEKRETATLKCYPIPRHDTVYWYQQGPGQDPQFLISFYEKMQSDKGSIPDRFSAQQFSDYHSELNMSSLELGDSALYFCASRPPGGEPVGELFFGEGSRLTVL.

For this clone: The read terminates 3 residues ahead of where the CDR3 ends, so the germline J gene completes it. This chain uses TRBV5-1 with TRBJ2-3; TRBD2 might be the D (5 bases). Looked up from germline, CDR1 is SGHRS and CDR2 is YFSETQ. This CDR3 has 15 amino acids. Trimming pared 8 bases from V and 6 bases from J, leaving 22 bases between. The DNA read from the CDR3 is TGCGCCAGTAAGGAAGGGCGGGTCCATGTGGATACG. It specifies CASKEGRVHVDT. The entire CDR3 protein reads CASKEGRVHVDTQYF.

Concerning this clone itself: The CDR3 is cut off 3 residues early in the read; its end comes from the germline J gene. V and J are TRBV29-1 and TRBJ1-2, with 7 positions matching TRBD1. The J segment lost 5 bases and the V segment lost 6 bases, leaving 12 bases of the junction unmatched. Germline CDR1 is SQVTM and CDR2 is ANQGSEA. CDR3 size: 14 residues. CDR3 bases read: TGCAGCGTCACAGCCGACGAGGGGGCTTATGGC. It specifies CSVTADEGAYG. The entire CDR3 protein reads CSVTADEGAYGYTF.

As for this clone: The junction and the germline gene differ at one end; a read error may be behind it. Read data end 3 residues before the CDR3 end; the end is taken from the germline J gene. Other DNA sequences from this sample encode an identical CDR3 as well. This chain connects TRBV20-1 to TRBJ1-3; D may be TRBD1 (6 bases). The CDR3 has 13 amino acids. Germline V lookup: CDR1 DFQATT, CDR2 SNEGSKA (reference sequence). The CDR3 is CSAITGSGDTIYF. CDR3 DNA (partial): TGCAGTGCTATTACAGGGTCAGGAGACACT.

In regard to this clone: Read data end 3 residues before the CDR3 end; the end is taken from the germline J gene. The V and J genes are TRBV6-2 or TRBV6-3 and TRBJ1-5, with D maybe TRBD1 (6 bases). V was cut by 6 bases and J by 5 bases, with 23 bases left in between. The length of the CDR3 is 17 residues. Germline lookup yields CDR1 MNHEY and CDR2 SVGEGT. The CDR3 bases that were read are TGTGCCAGCAGCAAAGGGGGGGCCGAAATGAGGGATCAGCCC. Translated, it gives CASSKGGAEMRDQP. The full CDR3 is CASSKGGAEMRDQPQHF.

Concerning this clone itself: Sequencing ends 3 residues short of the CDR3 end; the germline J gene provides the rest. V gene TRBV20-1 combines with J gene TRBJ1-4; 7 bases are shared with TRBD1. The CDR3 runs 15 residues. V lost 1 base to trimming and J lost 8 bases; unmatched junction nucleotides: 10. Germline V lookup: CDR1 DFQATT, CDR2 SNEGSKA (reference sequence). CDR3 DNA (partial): TGCAGTGCTAGAGTATCGCAGGGGGTGGGGGAAAAA. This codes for CSARVSQGVGEK. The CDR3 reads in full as CSARVSQGVGEKLFF.

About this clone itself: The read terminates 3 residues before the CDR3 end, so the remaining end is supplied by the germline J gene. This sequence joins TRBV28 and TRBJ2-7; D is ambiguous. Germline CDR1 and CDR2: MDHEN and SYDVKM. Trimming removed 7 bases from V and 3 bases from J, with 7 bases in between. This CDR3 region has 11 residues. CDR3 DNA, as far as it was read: TGTGCCAGCACCACAGTCTACGAG. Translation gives CASTTVYE. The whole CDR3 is CASTTVYEQYF. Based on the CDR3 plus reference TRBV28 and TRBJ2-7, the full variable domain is DVKVTQSSRYLVKRTGEKVFLECVQDMDHENMFWYRQDPGLGLRLIYFSYDVKMKEKGDIPEGYSVSREKKERFSLILESASTNQTSMYLCASTTVYEQYFGPGTRLTVT.

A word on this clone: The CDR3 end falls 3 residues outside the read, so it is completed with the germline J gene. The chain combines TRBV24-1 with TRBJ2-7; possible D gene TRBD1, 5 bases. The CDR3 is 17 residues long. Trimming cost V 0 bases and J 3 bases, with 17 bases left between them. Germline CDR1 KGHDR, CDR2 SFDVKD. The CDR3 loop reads CATSDLVDRNPFYEQYF. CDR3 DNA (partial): TGTGCCACCAGTGATTTGGTCGACAGAAATCCTTTCTACGAG.